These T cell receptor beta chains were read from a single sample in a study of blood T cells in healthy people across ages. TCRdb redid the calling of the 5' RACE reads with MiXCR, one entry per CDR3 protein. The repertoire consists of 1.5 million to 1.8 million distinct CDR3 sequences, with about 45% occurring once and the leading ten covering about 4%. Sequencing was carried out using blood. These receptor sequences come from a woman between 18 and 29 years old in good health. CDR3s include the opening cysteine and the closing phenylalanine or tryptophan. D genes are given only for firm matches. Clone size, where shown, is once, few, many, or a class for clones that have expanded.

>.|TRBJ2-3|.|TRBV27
CASSFSAGITDTQYF
TGTGCCAGCAGTTTTTCAGCTGGGATCACAGATACGCAGTATTTT
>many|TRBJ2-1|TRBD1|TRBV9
CASSSRTGNEQFF
TGTGCCAGCAGCTCTCGGACAGGCAATGAGCAGTTCTTC
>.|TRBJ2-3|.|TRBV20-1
CSARESGGPDTQYF
TGCAGTGCTAGAGAGTCGGGGGGCCCTGATACGCAGTATTTT
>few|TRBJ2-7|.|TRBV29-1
CSVRAGGVHEQYF
TGCAGCGTTCGGGCTGGCGGGGTACACGAGCAGTACTTC
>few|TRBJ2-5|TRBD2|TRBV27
CASSPWTSGEETQYF
TGTGCCAGCAGTCCCTGGACTAGCGGGGAAGAGACCCAGTACTTC
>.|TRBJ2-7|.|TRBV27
CASGTGAAYEQYF
TGTGCCAGCGGGACGGGTGCGGCCTACGAGCAGTACTTC
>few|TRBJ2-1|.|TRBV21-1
CASSKVRDTNSYNEQFF
TGTGCCAGCAGCAAAGTCCGGGACACCAACTCCTACAATGAGCAGTTCTTC
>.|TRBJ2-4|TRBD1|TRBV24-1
CATSVPGQGSKNIQYF
TGTGCCACCAGTGTTCCGGGACAGGGATCTAAAAACATTCAGTACTTC
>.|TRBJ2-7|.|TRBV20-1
CSARELAGGGGYEQYF
TGCAGTGCTAGAGAGTTGGCAGGGGGCGGGGGATACGAGCAGTACTTC
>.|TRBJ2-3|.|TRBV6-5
CASRPGLLSPDTQYF
TGTGCCAGCAGACCGGGACTGCTAAGTCCAGATACGCAGTATTTT
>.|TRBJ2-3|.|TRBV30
CAGLYRRDTQYF
TGTGCCGGCCTCTACCGACGGGATACGCAGTATTTT
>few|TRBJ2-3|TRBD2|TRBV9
CASSVGTSGRFTDTQYF
TGTGCCAGCAGCGTAGGTACTAGCGGGAGGTTTACAGATACGCAGTATTTT
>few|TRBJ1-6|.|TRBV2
CASSGPSSYNSPLHF
TGTGCCAGCAGCGGACCGAGCTCCTATAATTCACCCCTCCACTTT
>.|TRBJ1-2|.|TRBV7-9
CASSLGATSGYTF
TGTGCCAGCAGCTTAGGGGCCACCTCTGGCTACACCTTC
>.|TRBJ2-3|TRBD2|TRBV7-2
CASSYSVRLAASTDTQYF
TGTGCCAGCAGCTACTCCGTAAGACTAGCGGCTAGCACAGATACGCAGTATTTT
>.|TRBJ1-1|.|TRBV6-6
CASSYLRAAKAFF
TGTGCCAGCAGTTACTTGCGGGCGGCGAAGGCTTTCTTT
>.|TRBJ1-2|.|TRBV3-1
CASSQGGGQGGYGYTF
TGTGCCAGCAGCCAAGGGGGGGGCCAGGGTGGCTATGGCTACACCTTC
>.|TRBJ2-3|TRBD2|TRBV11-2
CASSLTGGRNTDTQYF
TGTGCCAGCAGCTTGACGGGCGGGAGGAACACAGATACGCAGTATTTT
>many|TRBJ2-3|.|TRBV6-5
CASGSGTDTQYF
TGTGCCAGCGGGTCGGGCACAGATACGCAGTATTTT
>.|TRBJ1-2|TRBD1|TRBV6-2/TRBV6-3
CASTQRQGSSSPYGYTF
TGTGCCAGCACCCAGCGACAGGGTAGTTCCTCACCCTATGGCTACACCTTC
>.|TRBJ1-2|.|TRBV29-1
CSVSLAGGYGYTF
TGCAGCGTTTCATTAGCGGGGGGCTATGGCTACACCTTC
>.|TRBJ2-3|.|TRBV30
CAWSVNPGRGEDTQYF
TGTGCCTGGAGTGTAAACCCCGGCCGGGGCGAAGATACGCAGTATTTT
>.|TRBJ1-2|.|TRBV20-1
CSASLAARGYGYTF
TGCAGTGCTAGTTTGGCAGCCCGAGGGTATGGCTACACCTTC
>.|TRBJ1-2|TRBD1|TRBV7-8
CASSLNPDRTGYGYTF
TGTGCCAGCAGCCTAAATCCGGACAGGACTGGCTATGGCTACACCTTC
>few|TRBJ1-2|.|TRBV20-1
CSVKVDGYTF
TGCAGTGTCAAAGTCGACGGCTACACCTTC
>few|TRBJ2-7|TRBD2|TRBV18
CASSPRGTSGGNEQYF
TGTGCCAGCTCACCACGTGGGACTAGCGGGGGAAACGAGCAGTACTTC